This T cell receptor (beta chain) was captured in a study of T cells in Graves' hyperthyroidism and ophthalmopathy. V lost 0 bases to trimming and J lost 8 bases, with 20 bases between them. CDR3 size: 16 residues. The germline V gene has CDR1 SGHTS and CDR2 YDEGEE. What was amplified from RNA transcripts were TCR beta CDR3 regions. A first-round RT-PCR of the TCR CDR3 used the HTBI primer set. TCRdb re-analysed the multiplex PCR reads in MiXCR, keeping a single row per CDR3 protein. In the table there are a few hundred thousand distinct CDR3 sequences, more than 12% of which are singletons. The V call is TRBV5-8, the J call TRBJ1-2, with a tentative D call TRBD1 (6 bases). Sequencing was done on a sample of blood. This TCR was recovered from a woman aged 25-40 years with Graves' ophthalmopathy. In DNA, the CDR3 is TGTGCCAGCAGCTTGGATTTCTGGGCAGGGGAGTTGGGCTACACCTTC. This sequence encodes CASSLDFWAGELGYTF.